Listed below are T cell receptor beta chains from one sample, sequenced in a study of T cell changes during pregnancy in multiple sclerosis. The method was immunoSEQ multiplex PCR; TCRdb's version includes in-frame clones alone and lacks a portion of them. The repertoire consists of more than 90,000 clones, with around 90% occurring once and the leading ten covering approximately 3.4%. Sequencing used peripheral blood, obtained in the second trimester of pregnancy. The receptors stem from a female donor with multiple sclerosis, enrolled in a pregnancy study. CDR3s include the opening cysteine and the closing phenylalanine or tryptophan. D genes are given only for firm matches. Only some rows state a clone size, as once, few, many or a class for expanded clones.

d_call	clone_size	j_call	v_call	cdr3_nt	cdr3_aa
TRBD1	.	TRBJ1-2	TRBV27	TGTGCCAGCAGTCCACGGGACAGGGTCGGGGGCTACACCTTC	CASSPRDRVGGYTF
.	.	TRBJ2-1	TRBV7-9	TGTGCCAGCAGCGACCGACTAGACGTGGGCAATGAGCAGTTCTTC	CASSDRLDVGNEQFF
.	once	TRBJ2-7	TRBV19	TGTGCCAGTAGTACGCGTCGACAAACGGACGAGCAGTACTTC	CASSTRRQTDEQYF
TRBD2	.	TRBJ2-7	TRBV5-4	TGTGCCAGCAACCCTTATGGACTAGCCTCCAACGAGCAGTACTTC	CASNPYGLASNEQYF
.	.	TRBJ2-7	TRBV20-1	TGCAGTGCTACTGACACCTACGAGCAGTACTTC	CSATDTYEQYF
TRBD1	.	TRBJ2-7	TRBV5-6	TGTGCCAGCAGCTTGGTCCTTGGACAGGGGGCACAGGAGCAGTACTTC	CASSLVLGQGAQEQYF
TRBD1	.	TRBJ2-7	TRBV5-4	TGTGCCAGCAGCTCCTTTAACAGGGGGCACTACGAGCAGTACTTC	CASSSFNRGHYEQYF
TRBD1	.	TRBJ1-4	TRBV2	TGTGCCAGCAGGGGTGGACAGGGCCTGAATGAAAAACTGTTTTTT	CASRGGQGLNEKLFF
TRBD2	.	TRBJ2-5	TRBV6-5	TGTGCCAGCAGTTCTGGACTAGTAGCGGCGACCCAGTACTTC	CASSSGLVAATQYF
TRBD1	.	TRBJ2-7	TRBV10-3	TGTGCCACCGGGACAGGGGACTACGAGCAGTACTTC	CATGTGDYEQYF
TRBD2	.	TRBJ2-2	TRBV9	TGTGCCAGCAGTCCTAAGCGGGAGAGGGCGAACACCGGGGAGCTGTTTTTT	CASSPKRERANTGELFF
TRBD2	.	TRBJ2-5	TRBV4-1	TGCGCCAGCAGCCTTAGCGGGCTCTTACAAGAGACCCAGTACTTC	CASSLSGLLQETQYF
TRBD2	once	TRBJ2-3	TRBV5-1	TGCGCCAGCAGCAACGGAGGGGGCGGGAGGGCCGCAGATACGCAGTATTTT	CASSNGGGGRAADTQYF
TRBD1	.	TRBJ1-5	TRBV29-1	TGCAGCGTGACACAGGGGTTCGGCAATCAGCCCCAGCATTTT	CSVTQGFGNQPQHF
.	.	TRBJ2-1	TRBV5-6	TGTGCCAGCAGCTTGGACGGGAATTACAATGAGCAGTTCTTC	CASSLDGNYNEQFF
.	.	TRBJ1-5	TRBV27	TGTGCCAGCAGTTCAACAGGATGGGGCCAGCCCCAGCATTTT	CASSSTGWGQPQHF
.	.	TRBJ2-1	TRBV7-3	TGTGCCAGCAGCCCCCGGGGTCTCTTTTTGGATGAGCAGTTCTTC	CASSPRGLFLDEQFF
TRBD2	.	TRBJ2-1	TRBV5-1	TGCGCCAGCAGCTTTTACCGGAGGACTAGCGGGAACAATGAGCAGTTCTTC	CASSFYRRTSGNNEQFF
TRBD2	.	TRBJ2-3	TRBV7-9	TGTGCCAGCAGCTCCACCCTAATGCGGGAGGGTAGCACAGATACGCAGTATTTT	CASSSTLMREGSTDTQYF
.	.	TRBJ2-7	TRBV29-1	TGCAGCGCCCAGACAGGCCTAACCTACGAGCAGTACTTC	CSAQTGLTYEQYF
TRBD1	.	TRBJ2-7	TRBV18	TGTGCCAGCTCACCGGCAGGGGGCGAGCAGTACTTC	CASSPAGGEQYF
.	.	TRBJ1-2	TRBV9	TGTGCCAGCAGCGGCCCCACAGGGACCGATGGCTACACCTTC	CASSGPTGTDGYTF
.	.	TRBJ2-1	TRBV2	TGTGCCAGTATCGGGAGCCAGTCCCTCAATGAGCAGTTCTTC	CASIGSQSLNEQFF
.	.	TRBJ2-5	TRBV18	TGTGCCAGCTCACGTTATCAAGAGACCCAGTACTTC	CASSRYQETQYF
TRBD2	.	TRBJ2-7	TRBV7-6	TGTGCCAGCAGCTTAACTCCGGGACTAGCGGGAGCCGGTGAGCAGTACTTC	CASSLTPGLAGAGEQYF
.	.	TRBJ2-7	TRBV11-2	TGTGCCAGCAGCTTACAAACGGGGGGAGGGGGGAACGAGCAGTACTTC	CASSLQTGGGGNEQYF
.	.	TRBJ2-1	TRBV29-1	TGCAGCGTTGAATTACGCTGGAGTGAGCAGTTCTTC	CSVELRWSEQFF